One and the same sample provided the 16 T cell receptor beta chains below, sequenced in a study of blood T cell repertoires in COVID-19. Clones were sequenced by immunoSEQ multiplex PCR, and TCRdb holds only the in-frame ones, with some missing. The sample includes over 200,000 clones, less than 90% of them seen just once. The sequenced sample consisted of PBMCs or T cells enriched from blood (not recorded which). These receptor sequences come from a woman between 50 and 59 years old in a cohort exposed to, infected with or recovered from COVID-19 (not recorded which).

In its sample, this clone was seen once. The chain has TRBV5-4 and TRBJ1-6, with D tentatively TRBD1 (6 bases). Trimming pared 0 bases from V and 6 bases from J, leaving 7 bases between. Germline V lookup: CDR1 SGHNT, CDR2 YYREEE (reference sequence). This CDR3 has 14 amino acids. CDR3 bases: TGTGCCAGCAGCTTGGCACAGGGTAATTCACCCCTCCACTTT. Translated: CASSLAQGNSPLHF.

This clone was detected only a few times. The chain carries TRBV9 and TRBJ1-3; D remains unclear. V dropped 0 bases and J dropped 4 bases, with 11 bases sitting between them. CDR3 length: 15 amino acids. Germline V CDR1 and CDR2: SGDLS, YYNGEE. CDR3 loop: CASSVGTAGGNTIYF. The CDR3 DNA is TGTGCCAGCAGCGTAGGGACGGCGGGGGGAAACACCATATATTTT.

The chain uses TRBV7-2 and TRBJ2-7; 7 nucleotides align to TRBD1. The J segment lost 3 bases and the V segment lost 4 bases, leaving 9 bases of the junction unmatched. This CDR3 is built from 15 residues. Germline CDR1 reads SGHTA; CDR2 reads FQGNSA. The CDR3 sequence: CASSSQPGGYYEQYF. The DNA of the CDR3 is TGTGCCAGCAGCTCTCAACCAGGGGGTTACTACGAGCAGTACTTC.

This chain connects TRBV12-3 or TRBV12-4 to TRBJ2-1, with D uncertain. V lost 4 bases and J 2 bases, leaving 3 bases between the germline ends. The CDR3 totals 12 residues. The CDR3 reads CASSWPYNEQFF. CDR3 DNA sequence: TGTGCCAGCAGTTGGCCCTACAATGAGCAGTTCTTC.

The chain recombines TRBV6-2 or TRBV6-3 with TRBJ2-5; a possible D gene is TRBD1 (6 bases). CDR1 and CDR2 from the germline V gene are MNHEY and SVGEGT. V was trimmed by 6 bases and J by 8 bases, leaving 19 bases between them. The CDR3 covers 14 residues. Here the CDR3 reads CASSPNLIQGTQYF. CDR3 coding DNA: TGTGCCAGCAGCCCAAATCTAATACAGGGTACCCAGTACTTC.

The V call is TRBV28, the J call TRBJ2-1, with 7 nucleotides matching TRBD1. Per germline, CDR1 MDHEN and CDR2 SYDVKM. V lost 6 bases and J lost 5; bases outside the gene matches: 19. The CDR3 has 18 amino acids. DNA for the CDR3: TGTGCCAGCAGCGCTGTACTAAGGGGGCAATACCCGCACAATGAGCAGTTCTTC. Protein: CASSAVLRGQYPHNEQFF.

This chain connects TRBV10-3 to TRBJ2-2; 7 bases are shared with TRBD2. This CDR3 region has 14 residues. J lost 6 bases, V lost 4 bases, and 5 bases had no gene match. Germline loops: CDR1 ENHRY, CDR2 SYGVKD. CDR3 amino acids: CAISATSMPGELFF. The CDR3, as DNA: TGTGCCATCAGTGCGACTAGCATGCCCGGGGAGCTGTTTTTT.

The genes are TRBV27 and TRBJ1-4; D gene uncertain. Trimming stripped 4 bases from V and 8 bases from J, with 14 bases between. Germline assignment: CDR1 MNHEY and CDR2 SMNVEV (reference sequence). The CDR3 is made up of 14 amino acids. The CDR3 bases are TGTGCCAGCAGTTACGGGGTTCACCGGGAAAAACTGTTTTTT. This translates into CASSYGVHREKLFF.

This clone was detected once. The chain recombines TRBV29-1 with TRBJ1-2, with D possibly being TRBD1 (6 bases). The ends were cut back, 2 bases at V and 9 bases at J, with 19 bases in the middle. The germline V gene encodes CDR1 SQVTM and CDR2 ANQGSEA. The CDR3 is made up of 14 amino acids. DNA of the CDR3: TGCAGCGTTGAAACAAGGGGGACCATTGCCCGCTACACCTTC. Its protein is CSVETRGTIARYTF.

This rearrangement joins TRBV5-8 to TRBJ2-3; D possibly corresponds to TRBD1 (6 bases). V lost 4 bases and J lost 2, with 14 bases in between. Germline V gene data show CDR1 as SGHTS and CDR2 as YDEGEE. The CDR3 consists of 15 residues. Written as DNA, the CDR3 is TGTGCCAGCAGCGTAGGGACAAGAATCACAGATACGCAGTATTTT. This translates into CASSVGTRITDTQYF.

This clone was recorded a few times. The chain combines TRBV7-2 with TRBJ2-5; D not certain. The germline gives CDR1 SGHTA, CDR2 FQGNSA. V shed 3 bases and J shed 2 bases, with 7 bases lying between them. This CDR3 has 13 amino acids. The CDR3 nucleotides are TGTGCCAGCAGCTTGACGACACAAGAGACCCAGTACTTC. Amino acids: CASSLTTQETQYF.

The chain uses TRBV18 and TRBJ1-3, with D unclear. CDR1 KGHSH and CDR2 LQKENI come from the germline V gene. This CDR3 region has 12 residues. V was pared by 3 bases and J by 8 bases, with 8 bases between. The CDR3 DNA is TGTGCCAGCTCACCTAGCGGGGACACCATATATTTT. Amino acids: CASSPSGDTIYF.

The rearrangement joins TRBV13 to TRBJ2-5; no clear D gene. Per the germline V gene, CDR1 is PRHDT and CDR2 is FYEKMQ (reference sequence). V lost 0 bases and J 5 bases, leaving 10 bases between the germline ends. The CDR3 covers 14 residues. The CDR3: CASSLGPIGETQYF. The CDR3 nucleotides are TGTGCCAGCAGCTTAGGGCCGATCGGGGAGACCCAGTACTTC.

The chain has TRBV30 and TRBJ1-1; a possible D gene is TRBD1 (5 bases). Trimming removed 1 base from V and 6 bases from J, with 12 bases in between. This CDR3 contains 13 residues. Germline V gives CDR1 GTSNPN, CDR2 SVGIG (reference sequence). The CDR3 region has the DNA TGTGCCTGGAGTGACAGGTTGGATGCTGAAGCTTTCTTT. It yields the protein CAWSDRLDAEAFF.

The V gene is TRBV2, the J gene TRBJ2-7, with TRBD1 identical over 8 bases. The CDR3 extends over 14 amino acids. V gave up 2 bases and J gave up 7 bases; unmatched junction bases: 7. Germline CDR1 SNHLY, CDR2 FYNNEI. The CDR3 reads CASSERTGLEEQYF. The CDR3 region has the DNA TGTGCCAGCAGTGAACGGACAGGGTTGGAGGAGCAGTACTTC.

The rearrangement links TRBV6-1 to TRBJ2-1, with 7 bases that match TRBD2. The germline gives CDR1 MNHNS, CDR2 SASEGT. V shed 2 bases, J shed 2 bases, and the junction held 3 bases outside the gene matches. The CDR3 covers 15 residues. The CDR3 nucleotides read TGTGCCAGCAGTGAAAACCTAGCGGCCTACAATGAGCAGTTCTTC. Protein sequence: CASSENLAAYNEQFF.